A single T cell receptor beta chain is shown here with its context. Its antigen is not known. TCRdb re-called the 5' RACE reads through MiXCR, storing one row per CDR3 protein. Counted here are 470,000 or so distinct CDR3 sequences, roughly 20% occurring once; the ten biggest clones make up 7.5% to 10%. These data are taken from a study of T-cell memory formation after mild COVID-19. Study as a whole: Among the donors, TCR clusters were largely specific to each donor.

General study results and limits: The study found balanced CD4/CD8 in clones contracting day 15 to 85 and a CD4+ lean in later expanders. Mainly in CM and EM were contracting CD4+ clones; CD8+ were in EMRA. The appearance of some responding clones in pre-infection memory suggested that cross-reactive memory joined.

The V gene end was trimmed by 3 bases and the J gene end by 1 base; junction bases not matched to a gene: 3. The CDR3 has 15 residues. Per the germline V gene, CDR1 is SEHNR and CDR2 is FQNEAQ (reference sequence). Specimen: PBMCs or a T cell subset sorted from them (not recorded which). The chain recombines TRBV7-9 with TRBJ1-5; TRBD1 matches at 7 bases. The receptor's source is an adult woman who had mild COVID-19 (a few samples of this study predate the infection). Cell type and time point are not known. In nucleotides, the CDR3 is TGTGCCAGCAGCTTCCAGGGGGGGAGCAATCAGCCCCAGCATTTT. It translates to CASSFQGGSNQPQHF. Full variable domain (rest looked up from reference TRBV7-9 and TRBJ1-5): DTGVSQNPRHKITKRGQNVTFRCDPISEHNRLYWYRQTLGQGPEFLTYFQNEAQLEKSRLLSDRFSAERPKGSFSTLEIQRTEQGDSAMYLCASSFQGGSNQPQHFGDGTRLSIL.